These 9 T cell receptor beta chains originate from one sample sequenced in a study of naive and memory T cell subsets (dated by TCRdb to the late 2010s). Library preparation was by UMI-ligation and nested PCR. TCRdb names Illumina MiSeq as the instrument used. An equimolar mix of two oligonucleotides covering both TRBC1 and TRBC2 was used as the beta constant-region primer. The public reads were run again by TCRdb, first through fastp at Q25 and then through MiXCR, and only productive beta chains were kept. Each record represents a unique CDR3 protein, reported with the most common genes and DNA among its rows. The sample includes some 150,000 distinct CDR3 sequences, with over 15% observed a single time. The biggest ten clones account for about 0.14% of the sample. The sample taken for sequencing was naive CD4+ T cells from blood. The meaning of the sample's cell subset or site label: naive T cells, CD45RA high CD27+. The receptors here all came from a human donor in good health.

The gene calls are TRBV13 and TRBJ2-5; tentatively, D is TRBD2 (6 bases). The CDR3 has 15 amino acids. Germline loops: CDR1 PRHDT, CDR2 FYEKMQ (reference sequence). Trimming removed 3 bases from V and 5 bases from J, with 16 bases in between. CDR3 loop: CASSFFAGGAETQYF. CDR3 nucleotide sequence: TGTGCCAGCAGCTTTTTTGCCGGGGGTGCGGAGACCCAGTACTTC.

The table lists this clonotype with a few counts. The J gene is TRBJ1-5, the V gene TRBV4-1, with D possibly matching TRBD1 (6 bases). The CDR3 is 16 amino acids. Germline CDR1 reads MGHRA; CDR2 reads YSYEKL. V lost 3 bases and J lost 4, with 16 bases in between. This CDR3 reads CASSHSRGRGNQPQHF. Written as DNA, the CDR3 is TGCGCCAGCAGCCATTCCCGGGGCAGGGGTAATCAGCCCCAGCATTTT.

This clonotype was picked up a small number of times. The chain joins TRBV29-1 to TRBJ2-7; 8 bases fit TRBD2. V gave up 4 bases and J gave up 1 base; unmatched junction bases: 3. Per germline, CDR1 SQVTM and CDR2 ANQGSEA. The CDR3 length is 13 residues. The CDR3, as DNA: TGCAGCGTTGTGACTAGCGCTTCCTACGAGCAGTACTTC. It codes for CSVVTSASYEQYF.

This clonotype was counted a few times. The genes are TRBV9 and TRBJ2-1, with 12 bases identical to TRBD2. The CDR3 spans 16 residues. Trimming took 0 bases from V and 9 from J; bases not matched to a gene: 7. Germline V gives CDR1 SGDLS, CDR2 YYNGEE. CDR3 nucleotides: TGTGCCAGCAGCGTAGACCCGGGACTAGCGGGTGGTGAGCAGTTCTTC. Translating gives CASSVDPGLAGGEQFF.

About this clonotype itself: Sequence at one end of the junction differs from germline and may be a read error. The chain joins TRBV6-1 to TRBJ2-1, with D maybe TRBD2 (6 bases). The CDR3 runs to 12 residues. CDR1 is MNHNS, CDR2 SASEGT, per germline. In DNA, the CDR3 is TGTGCCAGCAGTGAAGCCTCGGGACTCATAACATTC. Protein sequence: CASSEASGLITF.

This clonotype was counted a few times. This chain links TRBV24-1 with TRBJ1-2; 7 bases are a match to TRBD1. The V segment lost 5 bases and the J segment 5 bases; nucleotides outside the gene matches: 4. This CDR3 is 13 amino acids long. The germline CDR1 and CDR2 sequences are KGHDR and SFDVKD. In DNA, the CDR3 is TGTGCCACCAGTGGTAGACAGGGATATGGCTACACCTTC. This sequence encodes CATSGRQGYGYTF.

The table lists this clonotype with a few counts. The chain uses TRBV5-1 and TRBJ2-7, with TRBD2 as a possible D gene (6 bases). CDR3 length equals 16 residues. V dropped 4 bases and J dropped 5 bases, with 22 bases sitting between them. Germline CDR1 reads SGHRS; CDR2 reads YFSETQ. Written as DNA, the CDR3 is TGCGCCAGCAGCCTCCGATCCCCCGGGGGATCAAACGAGCAGTACTTC. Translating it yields CASSLRSPGGSNEQYF.

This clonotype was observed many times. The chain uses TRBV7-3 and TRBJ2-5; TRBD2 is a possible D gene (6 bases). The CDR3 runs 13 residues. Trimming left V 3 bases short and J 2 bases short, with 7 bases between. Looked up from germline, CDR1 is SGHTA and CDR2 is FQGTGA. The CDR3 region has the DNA TGTGCCAGCAGCTTTGCGGGGCAAGAGACCCAGTACTTC. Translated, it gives CASSFAGQETQYF.

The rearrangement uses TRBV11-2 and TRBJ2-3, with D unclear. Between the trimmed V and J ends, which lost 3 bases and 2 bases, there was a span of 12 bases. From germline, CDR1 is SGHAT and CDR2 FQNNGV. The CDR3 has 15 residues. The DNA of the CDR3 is TGTGCCAGCAGCTTTTCGCCCAGCTACACAGATACGCAGTATTTT. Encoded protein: CASSFSPSYTDTQYF.